These 10 T cell receptor beta chains originate from one sample sequenced in a study of CD8 T cells in Susac syndrome. When the RNA was reverse transcribed, random hexamers were used with an input of roughly 0.45 to 1 ug. In TCRdb, the immunoSEQ multiplex PCR reads were re-called with MiXCR into one record per CDR3 protein. The sample yields around 56,000 distinct CDR3 sequences, approximately 92% seen once. The sequencing sample was made of CD8+ T cells from PBMCs. These receptors all come from a human donor in good health.

This clonotype is a singleton in its sample. V usage is TRBV20-1 and J usage is TRBJ2-7, with D possibly matching TRBD1 (5 bases). CDR1 is DFQATT, CDR2 SNEGSKA, per germline (reference sequence). The CDR3 spans 14 residues. Trimming removed 0 bases at V and 2 bases at J, with 11 bases between. This CDR3 is CSARDGSGTYEQYF. In DNA, the CDR3 is TGCAGTGCTAGAGATGGGTCAGGGACCTACGAGCAGTACTTC.

CDR3 region: CSASGMGYDEQYF. The CDR3 DNA follows: TGCAGTGCCTCCGGGATGGGGTATGACGAGCAGTACTTC. This chain joins TRBV20-1 and TRBJ2-7, with a possible D match to TRBD2 (5 bases). V dropped 6 bases and J dropped 5 bases, with 17 bases sitting between them. The CDR3 consists of 13 residues. From germline, CDR1 is DFQATT and CDR2 SNEGSKA (reference sequence).

The chain recombines TRBV6-4 with TRBJ2-3; TRBD2 matches at 10 bases. The V gene end was trimmed by 3 bases and the J gene end by 4 bases; junction bases not matched to a gene: 4. From germline, CDR1 is MRHNA and CDR2 SNTAGT. The CDR3 has 15 amino acids. DNA of the CDR3: TGTGCCAGCAGTGAGCTAGCGGGGGCGTCAGATACGCAGTATTTT. Protein sequence: CASSELAGASDTQYF.

This clonotype is a singleton in its sample. V is TRBV20-1 and J is TRBJ2-7; D might be TRBD2 (6 bases). The germline CDR1 and CDR2 sequences are DFQATT and SNEGSKA (reference sequence). This CDR3 is 14 amino acids long. The V gene lost 6 bases and the J gene lost 2 bases, with 17 bases spanning the gap. CDR3 in DNA: TGCAGTGCCTCTAGGAGGGCGGGACCCTACGAGCAGTACTTC. This encodes CSASRRAGPYEQYF.

This clonotype occurred once. The chain couples TRBV13 to TRBJ2-7; D may be TRBD1 or TRBD2 (6 bases each). CDR1 is PRHDT and CDR2 is FYEKMQ in the germline V gene (reference sequence). V was clipped by 6 bases and J by 2 bases, with 11 bases between them. CDR3 length: 13 amino acids. The CDR3 spells CASSRGRTYEQYF. The DNA for the CDR3 is TGTGCCAGCAGTCGGGGGCGAACCTACGAGCAGTACTTC.

V gene TRBV12-3 or TRBV12-4 combines with J gene TRBJ1-5; D uncertain. This CDR3 region has 13 residues. Trimming stripped 5 bases from V and 4 bases from J, with 9 bases between. CDR3: CASSPSNNQPQHF. CDR3 nucleotides: TGTGCCAGCAGTCCTTCAAATAATCAGCCCCAGCATTTT.

V and J are TRBV5-6 and TRBJ1-1; D unresolved. Germline values: CDR1 SGHDT, CDR2 YYEEEE. CDR3 length: 14 residues. With 1 base removed from V and 1 base from J, the gap between germline ends came to 8 bases. The CDR3 DNA reads TGTGCCAGCAGCTTGCCCCATCAGAACACTGAAGCTTTCTTT. Translated: CASSLPHQNTEAFF.

The rearrangement links TRBV29-1 to TRBJ2-4, with a tentative D call TRBD2 (5 bases). V shed 6 bases and J shed 2 bases, with 14 bases lying between them. Germline lookup yields CDR1 SQVTM and CDR2 ANQGSEA. CDR3 size: 14 residues. Here the CDR3 DNA reads TGCAGCGTCGACGCCGGGGTCACCAAAAACATTCAGTACTTC. It codes for CSVDAGVTKNIQYF.

The gene calls are TRBV27 and TRBJ2-3; unclear D gene. Germline CDR1 and CDR2: MNHEY and SMNVEV (reference sequence). The CDR3 spans 15 residues. Trimming pared 4 bases from V and 3 bases from J, leaving 14 bases between. Written as DNA, the CDR3 is TGTGCCAGCAGTTCCCGGCCCTATAATACAGATACGCAGTATTTT. Translated: CASSSRPYNTDTQYF.

The CDR3 DNA reads TGTGCCAGCACCGCTCCCGGGGAAGAGACCCAGTACTTC. This encodes CASTAPGEETQYF. The rearrangement links TRBV28 to TRBJ2-5, with D perhaps TRBD2 (5 bases). This CDR3 is built from 13 residues. Trimming removed 7 bases at V and 3 bases at J, with 12 bases between. Germline V lookup: CDR1 MDHEN, CDR2 SYDVKM.